These T cell receptor beta chains were read from a single sample in a study of cytomegalovirus exposure and HLA in healthy donors. Libraries were prepared by immunoSEQ multiplex PCR; TCRdb keeps only in-frame clonotypes and omits some of them. The sample holds 90,000 to 130,000 clones, approximately 80% seen once. The specimen was PBMCs. The receptors were sampled from a man aged 25 to 40 in good health and CMV-seropositive. CDR3s include the opening cysteine and the closing phenylalanine or tryptophan. A D gene is named only where the DNA matches it firmly. Clone sizes are given selectively: once, few, many, or a class where the clone is expanded.

clone_size,j_call,v_call,d_call,cdr3_nt,cdr3_aa
-,TRBJ2-3,TRBV18,TRBD1,TGTGCCAGCGGAGCGACAGGGAGCACAGATACGCAGTATTTT,CASGATGSTDTQYF
-,TRBJ1-2,TRBV18,-,TGTGCCAGCTCACCATACGGGGACTATGGCTACACCTTC,CASSPYGDYGYTF
-,TRBJ1-2,TRBV28,TRBD1,TGTGCCAGCAGACGACTGGGACAGGGGAGAGATGGCTACACCTTC,CASRRLGQGRDGYTF
-,TRBJ2-3,TRBV5-1,TRBD2,TGCGCCAGCAGCTGGGGACTAGCGGGGGACACGCAGTATTTT,CASSWGLAGDTQYF
-,TRBJ1-2,TRBV4-2,-,TGTGCCAGCAGCCAAGGGACAGCCTTTGGCTACACCTTC,CASSQGTAFGYTF
-,TRBJ2-7,TRBV30,-,TGTGCCTGGAACAGCGGAGGATTCCAGTACGAGCAGTACTTC,CAWNSGGFQYEQYF
-,TRBJ2-1,TRBV12-2,-,TGTGCAAGTCGCACAAGACAGTACAATGAGCAGTTCTTC,CASRTRQYNEQFF
-,TRBJ2-2,TRBV5-6,-,TGTGCCAGCAGCTTGGATGCGGCTATACTGTACACCGGGGAGCTGTTTTTT,CASSLDAAILYTGELFF
-,TRBJ1-1,TRBV5-1,-,TGCGCCAGCAGAGGACTCCCAAACACTGAAGCTTTCTTT,CASRGLPNTEAFF
-,TRBJ2-6,TRBV4-1,TRBD2,TGCGCCAGCAGCCTCCATAGCGGGGTTAGCTCTGGGGCCAACGTCCTGACTTTC,CASSLHSGVSSGANVLTF
-,TRBJ2-3,TRBV13,TRBD2,TGTGCCAGCAGCTTAGGACTAGCGGGAGTTTACCCCACAGATACGCAGTATTTT,CASSLGLAGVYPTDTQYF
-,TRBJ1-2,TRBV30,TRBD1,TGTGCCTGGAGTGCCCTAGACAGGGGGTACTATGGCTACACCTTC,CAWSALDRGYYGYTF
-,TRBJ1-2,TRBV28,-,TGTGCCAGCAGTTTTCTGCTACAGACAGTCTTC,CASSFLLQTVF
-,TRBJ1-1,TRBV6-5,-,TGTGCCAGCAGTTTATATCGACAGTCCACTGAAGCTTTCTTT,CASSLYRQSTEAFF
-,TRBJ2-2,TRBV10-3,TRBD2,TGTGCCATCCTGTTCCCGGGAGGGCCTGACACCGGGGAGCTGTTTTTT,CAILFPGGPDTGELFF
once,TRBJ1-2,TRBV5-1,TRBD1,TGCGCCAGCAGCTCCGGGGGGACAGGGGGCGTCTATGGCTACACCTTC,CASSSGGTGGVYGYTF
-,TRBJ1-1,TRBV5-4,TRBD1,TGTGCCAGCAGCCAGAGGACAGGGGAAGACACTGAAGCTTTCTTT,CASSQRTGEDTEAFF
-,TRBJ2-5,TRBV5-4,TRBD1,TGTGCCAGCAGCTGGACAGGGGCCCAAGAGACCCAGTACTTC,CASSWTGAQETQYF
few,TRBJ2-6,TRBV28,-,TGTGCCAGCAGTTTTTATCCCGCCAGGGCGGACTCTGGGGCCAACGTCCTGACTTTC,CASSFYPARADSGANVLTF
-,TRBJ1-2,TRBV7-8,TRBD1,TGTGCCAGCAGCTTAGCAGGGGGGACAGCTAACTATGGCTACACCTTC,CASSLAGGTANYGYTF
-,TRBJ1-2,TRBV6-5,-,TGTGCCAGCAGTTTGCCGACAGCCCACTATGGCTACACCTTC,CASSLPTAHYGYTF
-,TRBJ1-2,TRBV6-6,TRBD1,TGTGCCAGCAGTTACCCCGGGACAGGGGATCAGGGCTACACCTTC,CASSYPGTGDQGYTF
-,TRBJ2-3,TRBV5-1,-,TGCGCCAGCAGCCCCGAGAGGATGAGGGTTTCAGATACGCAGTATTTT,CASSPERMRVSDTQYF
once,TRBJ1-1,TRBV25-1,TRBD1,TGTGCCAGCAGTGATCCCTCTACAGGGGGGAGTGAAGCTTTCTTT,CASSDPSTGGSEAFF
-,TRBJ2-1,TRBV13,TRBD1,TGTGCCAGCAGCCCGGACAGGAGCTCCTACAATGAGCAGTTCTTC,CASSPDRSSYNEQFF
-,TRBJ2-7,TRBV25-1,TRBD1,TGTGCCAGCAGTGAATTTGGGGACAGGGCCGAGCAGTACTTC,CASSEFGDRAEQYF
few,TRBJ2-3,TRBV7-9,-,TGTGCCAGCAGCCAGGGGTGGGGCACAGATACGCAGTATTTT,CASSQGWGTDTQYF
-,TRBJ2-7,TRBV18,-,TGTGCCAGCTCACCCTCTCGCACCGGCGAGCAGTACTTC,CASSPSRTGEQYF
-,TRBJ2-3,TRBV6-1,TRBD2,TGTGCCAGCACCACGTTGCGGGAGAATCCAGATACGCAGTATTTT,CASTTLRENPDTQYF